The source of this TCR beta chain is a study of STAT5B mutations in CD4+ large granular lymphocyte leukemia. Study in general: Among healthy controls, a particular HLA allele went with more CDR3 'QG' motifs. Notes on the study in general: Without putative leukemic clones, patient CD4-sorted repertoires remained more clonal than healthy CD4+ repertoires. No patients shared main leukemic clonotypes, though roughly 27% appeared at low frequency elsewhere.

In the study's own analysis: Lowest detectable productive clonotype frequency was 2.59 x 10-5. Profiled with immunoSEQ multiplex PCR; TCRdb holds only in-frame clones, not every one. That table is the source of V, J and clone size, and D and trimming were worked out from the DNA. The sample shows 30,000 to 40,000 clones, roughly three quarters of them seen only once. The CDR3 extends over 15 amino acids. The germline V gene encodes CDR1 SEHNR and CDR2 FQNEAQ (reference sequence). The germline V and J ends were trimmed by 5 bases and 0 bases, with 11 bases remaining between them. On this clone itself: Its specificity is unknown.

Input material: CD4+ T cells from blood buffy coats. The chain has TRBV7-9 and TRBJ1-3, with D perhaps matching TRBD1 (5 bases). The origin of this receptor is a human donor in good health. Written as DNA, the CDR3 is TGTGCCAGCAGCACAGACAGCCACTCTGGAAACACCATATATTTT. Protein sequence: CASSTDSHSGNTIYF.